This TCR beta chain was captured in a study of regulatory T cells in long-lasting Graves disease. Germline lookup yields CDR1 MNHEY and CDR2 SVGAGI. V lost 2 bases to trimming and J lost 2 bases, with 16 bases between them. The CDR3 spans 16 residues. Arm-PCR of CDR3 regions with iRepertoire HTBI primers generated TCR beta libraries. TCRdb reanalysed the multiplex PCR reads using MiXCR and keeps one entry per CDR3 protein. Here the sample spans 580,000 or so distinct CDR3 sequences, about 16% being singletons. The time point denotes: newly diagnosed GD, antithyroid drugs for less than 3 months. Making the TCR library involved RNA that had been extracted from PBMCs. This sample was shared with a second study, whose subject was T cells in Graves' hyperthyroidism and ophthalmopathy. That study reports: Investigators excluded patients with uncontrolled infection, other autoimmune disease, pregnancy or lactation. In the analysis, a 13 V-J model separated ophthalmopathy from stable hyperthyroidism.

The chain joins TRBV6-5 to TRBJ2-7; D is possibly TRBD1 (6 bases). The sample was peripheral blood mononuclear cells (PBMCs), taken at new diagnosis, from a patient treated with antithyroid drugs. The receptor was derived from a man aged 18 to 29 with Graves disease. The CDR3 loop reads CASSYRAVTGTYEQYF. CDR3 nucleotides: TGTGCCAGCAGTTACCGCGCCGTGACAGGTACCTACGAGCAGTACTTC.